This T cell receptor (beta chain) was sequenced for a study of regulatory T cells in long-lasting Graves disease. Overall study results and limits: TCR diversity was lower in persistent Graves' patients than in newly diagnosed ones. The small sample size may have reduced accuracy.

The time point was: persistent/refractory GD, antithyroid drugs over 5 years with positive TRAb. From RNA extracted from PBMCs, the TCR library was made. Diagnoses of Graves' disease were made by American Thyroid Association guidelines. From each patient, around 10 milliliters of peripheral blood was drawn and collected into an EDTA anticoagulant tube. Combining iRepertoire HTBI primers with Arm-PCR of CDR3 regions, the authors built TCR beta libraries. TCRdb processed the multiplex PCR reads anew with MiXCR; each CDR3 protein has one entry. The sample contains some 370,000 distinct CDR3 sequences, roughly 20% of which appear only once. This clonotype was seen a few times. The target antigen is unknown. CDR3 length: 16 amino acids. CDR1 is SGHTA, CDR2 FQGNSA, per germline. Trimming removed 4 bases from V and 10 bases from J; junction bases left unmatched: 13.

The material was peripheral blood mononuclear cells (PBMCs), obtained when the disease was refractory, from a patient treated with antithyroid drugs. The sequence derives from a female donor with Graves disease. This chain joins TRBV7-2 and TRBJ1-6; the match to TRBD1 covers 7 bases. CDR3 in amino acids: CASSSMPTGLQSPLHF. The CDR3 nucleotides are TGTGCCAGCAGCTCGATGCCGACAGGGCTACAGTCACCCCTCCACTTT.